The 27 T cell receptor beta chains given below trace back to one sample, sequenced in a study of T cell changes during pregnancy in multiple sclerosis. Clones were sequenced by immunoSEQ multiplex PCR, and TCRdb holds only the in-frame ones, with some missing. The repertoire consists of about 110,000 clones, with just under 95% occurring once and the leading ten covering 0.65% to 0.9%. The sample here was peripheral blood, taken in the third trimester of pregnancy. These receptors were obtained from a female donor in good health, enrolled as a control in a pregnancy study.

The CDR3 sequence is CASSLVGTREETQYF. As DNA, the CDR3 is TGTGCCAGCAGCTTAGTCGGGACCCGGGAGGAGACCCAGTACTTC. The V and J genes are TRBV7-2 and TRBJ2-5; TRBD2 might be the D (6 bases). The CDR3 has 15 amino acids. Germline loops: CDR1 SGHTA, CDR2 FQGNSA. Trimming cost V 1 base and J 5 bases, with 14 bases left between them. The variable domain in full, with the rest retrieved from reference TRBV7-2 and TRBJ2-5, is GAGVSQSPSNKVTEKGKDVELRCDPISGHTALYWYRQSLGQGLEFLIYFQGNSAPDKSGLPSDRFSAERTGGSVSTLTIQRTQQEDSAVYLCASSLVGTREETQYFGPGTRLLVL.

The chain has TRBV15 and TRBJ2-7; D perhaps matches TRBD1 (6 bases). The V end was cut by 0 bases, the J end by 3 bases, with 15 bases between. This CDR3 is 16 amino acids long. Germline V gives CDR1 LNHNV, CDR2 YYDKDF (reference sequence). The CDR3 DNA reads as TGTGCCACCAGCAGAGATTTAGGGACACGGGGCTACGAGCAGTACTTC. Translated, it gives CATSRDLGTRGYEQYF.

This clone was seen a handful of times. The chain recombines TRBV30 with TRBJ1-1; 9 bases match TRBD1. CDR3 length equals 15 residues. After removal of 2 bases from V and 5 bases from J, the junction contained 9 bases not matched to a gene. CDR1 GTSNPN and CDR2 SVGIG come from the germline V gene (reference sequence). CDR3 residues: CAWSTRTGAGTEAFF. The CDR3 DNA reads TGTGCCTGGAGTACCCGGACAGGGGCGGGTACTGAAGCTTTCTTT.

This chain connects TRBV5-1 to TRBJ2-1; 7 bases map to TRBD1. The CDR3 extends over 15 amino acids. Germline V gene data show CDR1 as SGHRS and CDR2 as YFSETQ. Trimming removed 3 bases from V and 6 bases from J; junction bases left unmatched: 9. CDR3 DNA: TGCGCCAGCAGCTCGACAGGGTCAGGCGGCAATGAGCAGTTCTTC. This encodes CASSSTGSGGNEQFF.

This clone was observed once. In the same sample, other DNA sequences code for this CDR3. This sequence joins TRBV4-3 and TRBJ2-2, with 9 bases lining up with TRBD2. Per the germline V gene, CDR1 is LGHNA and CDR2 is YSLEER. This CDR3 has 15 residues. The J segment lost 4 bases and the V segment lost 3 bases, leaving 3 bases of the junction unmatched. The CDR3 nucleotides are TGCGCCAGCAGCCAGGGACTAGCAGGCACCGGGGAGCTGTTTTTT. Residues: CASSQGLAGTGELFF.

The J gene is TRBJ1-6, the V gene TRBV7-2; D is uncertain. This CDR3 comprises 15 residues. Trimming stripped 5 bases from V and 6 bases from J, with 14 bases between. Germline values: CDR1 SGHTA, CDR2 FQGNSA. The CDR3 reads CASSSSRAGNSPLHF. The CDR3 DNA follows: TGTGCCAGCAGCAGTTCGAGGGCAGGTAATTCACCCCTCCACTTT.

The genes are TRBV14 and TRBJ2-7; 7 bases fit TRBD2. The CDR3 covers 14 residues. CDR1 is SGHDN and CDR2 is FVKESK in the germline V gene. Germline trimming cut 1 base from V and 2 bases from J; bases unmatched to any gene: 2. CDR3 nucleotide sequence: TGTGCCAGCAGCCAAGGCGGGGGAACCTACGAGCAGTACTTC. Translation: CASSQGGGTYEQYF.

The chain uses TRBV6-1 and TRBJ2-3; weak D call: TRBD2 (7 bases). Germline V gene sequence: CDR1 MNHNS, CDR2 SASEGT. The CDR3 loop spans 15 amino acids. The V end was cut by 7 bases, the J end by 4 bases, with 18 bases between. The CDR3 sequence: CASTPRGAGADTQYF. CDR3 sequence (DNA): TGTGCCAGCACCCCGAGGGGGGCGGGGGCAGATACGCAGTATTTT.

This chain joins TRBV19 and TRBJ1-6; D ambiguous. Trimming cost V 3 bases and J 7 bases, with 4 bases left between them. From germline, CDR1 is LNHDA and CDR2 SQIVND (reference sequence). The CDR3 consists of 12 residues. The CDR3 loop reads CASSMSNSPLHF. The CDR3 DNA reads TGTGCCAGTAGTATGAGCAATTCACCCCTCCACTTT.

The rearrangement uses TRBV5-5 and TRBJ1-6; D is possibly TRBD1 (5 bases). Trimming removed 0 bases from V and 14 bases from J, with 21 bases in between. The V gene's germline CDR1 is SGHKS and CDR2 YYEKEE (reference sequence). The CDR3 runs to 16 residues. CDR3: CASSLAGQGEFLTLHF. CDR3 nucleotide sequence: TGTGCCAGCAGCTTGGCCGGTCAGGGTGAATTTCTAACCCTCCACTTT.

This chain connects TRBV5-8 to TRBJ2-7; 9 nucleotides line up with TRBD1. Germline assignment: CDR1 SGHTS and CDR2 YDEGEE. V was pared by 5 bases and J by 2 bases, with 2 bases of the junction left unmatched. This CDR3 contains 13 residues. CDR3 DNA: TGTGCCAGCAGGGGACAGGGAGCCTACGAGCAGTACTTC. Protein product: CASRGQGAYEQYF.

The chain is built from TRBV7-2 and TRBJ2-3, with 10 bases aligning to TRBD1. V shed 3 bases and J 1 base; nucleotides not matched to a gene: 1. CDR3 length equals 15 residues. Germline values: CDR1 SGHTA, CDR2 FQGNSA. The CDR3 sequence is CASSLTGGGTDTQYF. In DNA, the CDR3 is TGTGCCAGCAGCTTGACAGGGGGCGGCACAGATACGCAGTATTTT. The variable domain in full, completed from reference TRBV7-2 and TRBJ2-3, reads GAGVSQSPSNKVTEKGKDVELRCDPISGHTALYWYRQSLGQGLEFLIYFQGNSAPDKSGLPSDRFSAERTGGSVSTLTIQRTQQEDSAVYLCASSLTGGGTDTQYFGPGTRLTVL.

The rearrangement uses TRBV18 and TRBJ1-2; tentative D call: TRBD1 (6 bases). The CDR3 has 16 residues. Germline assignment: CDR1 KGHSH and CDR2 LQKENI. The germline V and J ends were trimmed by 1 base and 1 base, with 13 bases remaining between them. CDR3 sequence (DNA): TGTGCCAGCTCACCACAAGCCGGGGACAATAACTATGGCTACACCTTC. Translation gives CASSPQAGDNNYGYTF. Full variable domain (missing parts from reference TRBV18 and TRBJ1-2): NAGVMQNPRHLVRRRGQEARLRCSPMKGHSHVYWYRQLPEEGLKFMVYLQKENIIDESGMPKERFSAEFPKEGPSILRIQQVVRGDSAAYFCASSPQAGDNNYGYTFGSGTRLTVV.

CDR3: CSVGPAGVTDTQYF. The CDR3 bases are TGCAGCGTCGGGCCAGCGGGGGTCACAGATACGCAGTATTTT. The chain employs TRBV29-1 and TRBJ2-3, with 8 bases lining up with TRBD2. CDR1 and CDR2 from the germline V gene are SQVTM and ANQGSEA. V shed 6 bases, J shed 2 bases, and the junction held 7 bases outside the gene matches. CDR3 length: 14 residues.

The chain combines TRBV10-3 with TRBJ1-3; D is unclear. CDR3 size: 14 residues. Trimming removed 6 bases from V and 2 bases from J, with 11 bases in between. Germline-derived CDR1 and CDR2 are ENHRY and SYGVKD. CDR3 nucleotides: TGTGCCATCAGCCCTACGGGAGCTGGAAACACCATATATTTT. Its protein is CAISPTGAGNTIYF.

The rearrangement joins TRBV6-1 to TRBJ1-2; D remains ambiguous. V was trimmed by 0 bases and J by 5 bases, leaving 7 bases between them. The CDR3 extends over 13 amino acids. Germline lookup yields CDR1 MNHNS and CDR2 SASEGT. CDR3 sequence (DNA): TGTGCCAGCAGTGAAGCTTGGCAATATGGCTACACCTTC. Protein sequence: CASSEAWQYGYTF.

The V and J genes are TRBV27 and TRBJ2-3, with TRBD2 identical over 8 bases. The CDR3 covers 14 residues. With 4 bases clipped from V and 8 bases from J, the junction kept 8 bases outside the gene matches. Germline CDR1 and CDR2: MNHEY and SMNVEV (reference sequence). The CDR3 reads CASSSFPGGGTQYF. CDR3 coding DNA: TGTGCCAGCAGTTCATTCCCGGGAGGGGGTACGCAGTATTTT.

The chain joins TRBV7-2 to TRBJ2-5, with 9 positions matching TRBD2. V shed 3 bases, J shed 2 bases, and the junction held 4 bases outside the gene matches. Per the germline V gene, CDR1 is SGHTA and CDR2 is FQGNSA. The length of the CDR3 is 15 residues. The CDR3 coding sequence is TGTGCCAGCAGCTTGGGCGGGGGGGTTCAAGAGACCCAGTACTTC. Residues: CASSLGGGVQETQYF. The whole variable domain, filled in from reference TRBV7-2 and TRBJ2-5, reads GAGVSQSPSNKVTEKGKDVELRCDPISGHTALYWYRQSLGQGLEFLIYFQGNSAPDKSGLPSDRFSAERTGGSVSTLTIQRTQQEDSAVYLCASSLGGGVQETQYFGPGTRLLVL.

The chain uses TRBV19 and TRBJ2-3; TRBD2 matches at 7 bases. The CDR3 is 17 amino acids. Germline values: CDR1 LNHDA, CDR2 SQIVND (reference sequence). The junction had 13 bases not matched to a gene; V was cut back by 5 bases and J by 2 bases. The CDR3 bases are TGTGCCAGTAGTCCCCGGGGAGGGCGCCTCAACACAGATACGCAGTATTTT. Protein: CASSPRGGRLNTDTQYF.

CDR3 region: CASSYSTGRETQYF. CDR3 coding DNA: TGTGCCAGTAGTTATTCTACAGGGCGGGAGACCCAGTACTTC. This chain links TRBV19 with TRBJ2-5, with D maybe TRBD1 (6 bases). CDR1 LNHDA and CDR2 SQIVND come from the germline V gene (reference sequence). Trimming pared 5 bases from V and 5 bases from J, leaving 15 bases between. The CDR3 runs 14 residues.

This rearrangement joins TRBV15 to TRBJ1-5, with 10 bases matching TRBD1. Germline trimming cut 0 bases from V and 2 bases from J; bases unmatched to any gene: 7. There are 18 residues in the CDR3. The V gene's germline CDR1 is LNHNV and CDR2 YYDKDF (reference sequence). The CDR3 sequence: CATSRDLLGTGGNQPQHF. DNA of the CDR3: TGTGCCACCAGCAGAGATTTACTAGGGACAGGGGGCAATCAGCCCCAGCATTTT.

The chain combines TRBV9 with TRBJ1-1, with 7 bases aligning to TRBD1. CDR1 is SGDLS and CDR2 is YYNGEE in the germline V gene. The CDR3 has 14 residues. V lost 0 bases, J lost 2 bases, and 1 base stayed unmatched. CDR3 in DNA: TGTGCCAGCAGCGTAGCAGGGGGTAACACTGAAGCTTTCTTT. It is translated as CASSVAGGNTEAFF.

This chain joins TRBV29-1 and TRBJ1-3; tentative D call: TRBD1 (5 bases). The CDR3 extends over 13 amino acids. The germline V gene has CDR1 SQVTM and CDR2 ANQGSEA. V dropped 6 bases and J dropped 1 base, with 10 bases sitting between them. The CDR3 sequence is CSVGVSSGNTIYF. CDR3 DNA sequence: TGCAGCGTAGGGGTGTCTTCTGGAAACACCATATATTTT.

The rearrangement uses TRBV5-6 and TRBJ2-1; 14 bases align to TRBD2. The CDR3 contains 18 residues. Unmatched junction bases numbered 2, after V lost 0 bases and J lost 0 bases. Germline V gene lookup returns CDR1 SGHDT and CDR2 YYEEEE. CDR3 sequence (DNA): TGTGCCAGCAGCTTGGGACTAGCGGGGGGGTTCTCCTACAATGAGCAGTTCTTC. Translation: CASSLGLAGGFSYNEQFF.

The chain recombines TRBV18 with TRBJ1-1; TRBD1 agrees at 10 bases. This CDR3 contains 14 residues. Germline-derived CDR1 and CDR2 are KGHSH and LQKENI. Trimming took 6 bases from V and 5 from J; bases not matched to a gene: 6. CDR3 protein: CASSPGTGVTEAFF. In DNA form, the CDR3 reads TGTGCCAGCTCCCCCGGGACAGGGGTTACTGAAGCTTTCTTT.

This clone was seen just once. The chain couples TRBV10-3 to TRBJ1-3; TRBD1 matches 7 bases. The CDR3 totals 14 residues. The V and J ends lost 6 bases and 0 bases, in that order; junction bases with no gene match: 2. Germline CDR1 reads ENHRY; CDR2 reads SYGVKD. The CDR3 region is CAISQGVSGNTIYF. The CDR3 DNA is TGTGCCATCAGCCAGGGGGTCTCTGGAAACACCATATATTTT.

The chain joins TRBV2 to TRBJ1-2, with D possibly TRBD1 on 6 matching bases. V lost 3 bases, J lost 4 bases, and 6 bases lay in between. Per germline, CDR1 SNHLY and CDR2 FYNNEI. The CDR3 is made up of 12 amino acids. DNA for the CDR3: TGTGCCAGCAGTGACAGGGGCTATGGCTACACCTTC. The encoded protein is CASSDRGYGYTF.